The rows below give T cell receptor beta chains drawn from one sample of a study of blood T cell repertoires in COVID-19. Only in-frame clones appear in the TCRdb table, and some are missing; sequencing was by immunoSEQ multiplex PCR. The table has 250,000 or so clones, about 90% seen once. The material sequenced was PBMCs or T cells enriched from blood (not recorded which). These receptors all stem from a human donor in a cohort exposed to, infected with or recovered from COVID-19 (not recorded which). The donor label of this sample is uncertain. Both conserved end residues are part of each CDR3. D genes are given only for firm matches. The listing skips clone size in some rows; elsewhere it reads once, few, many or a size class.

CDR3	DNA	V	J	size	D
CASRDGQERSRAAFF	TGTGCCAGCCGCGACGGACAGGAGAGGTCTCGGGCGGCTTTCTTT	TRBV27	TRBJ1-1	once	TRBD1
CASQIGTGQETQYF	TGTGCCAGCCAGATAGGGACAGGTCAAGAGACCCAGTACTTC	TRBV18	TRBJ2-5	.	TRBD1
CASSFRETQYF	TGTGCCAGCAGTTTCCGAGAGACCCAGTACTTC	TRBV28	TRBJ2-5	.	.
CASRGGQALSYEQYF	TGTGCCAGCAGGGGCGGGCAGGCTCTCTCCTACGAGCAGTACTTC	TRBV2	TRBJ2-7	.	.
CASSIGDRFYGYTF	TGTGCCAGTAGTATAGGAGACAGATTCTATGGCTACACCTTC	TRBV19	TRBJ1-2	.	.
CASSQVEGRSYGYTF	TGTGCCAGCAGCCAAGTGGAGGGACGAAGTTATGGCTACACCTTC	TRBV3-1/TRBV3-2	TRBJ1-2	once	.
CSARGSGGYTF	TGCAGTGCTCGGGGGTCTGGAGGCTACACCTTC	TRBV20-1	TRBJ1-2	.	.
CASRGDSLVYGYTF	TGTGCCAGCAGGGGGGACAGCCTTGTCTATGGCTACACCTTC	TRBV2	TRBJ1-2	few	TRBD1
CASWAGAAKNIQYF	TGTGCCTCCTGGGCAGGGGCGGCCAAAAACATTCAGTACTTC	TRBV10-3	TRBJ2-4	.	.
CASSLHPGGEAFF	TGCGCCAGCAGCCTCCATCCGGGGGGTGAAGCTTTCTTT	TRBV5-1	TRBJ1-1	.	.
CASSQEATGVGNTEAFF	TGCGCCAGCAGCCAAGAGGCCACAGGGGTTGGAAACACTGAAGCTTTCTTT	TRBV4-1	TRBJ1-1	.	TRBD1
CASSLEQLPREKLFF	TGCGCCAGCAGCTTGGAGCAGCTGCCCAGGGAAAAACTGTTTTTT	TRBV5-1	TRBJ1-4	.	.
CASGLTQPQHF	TGTGCTAGTGGCCTAACTCAGCCCCAGCATTTT	TRBV12-5	TRBJ1-5	.	.
CASSTYDRVPYEQYF	TGTGCCAGCAGTACCTACGACCGGGTCCCCTACGAGCAGTACTTC	TRBV6-5	TRBJ2-7	.	.
CASSQWGGTNEKLFF	TGTGCCAGCAGCCAGTGGGGGGGAACTAATGAAAAACTGTTTTTT	TRBV4-2	TRBJ1-4	.	.
CASSFTGGPGNTIYF	TGTGCCAGCAGCTTTACAGGGGGGCCTGGAAACACCATATATTTT	TRBV5-4	TRBJ1-3	.	TRBD1
CASRKGAGEKLFF	TGTGCCAGCAGAAAGGGGGCAGGTGAAAAACTGTTTTTT	TRBV12-3/TRBV12-4	TRBJ1-4	.	TRBD1
CASSSTGGTQYF	TGCGCCAGCAGCTCTACAGGGGGCACGCAGTATTTT	TRBV5-1	TRBJ2-3	.	TRBD1
CASSLWSGNEKLFF	TGTGCCAGCAGCCTTTGGTCCGGGAATGAAAAACTGTTTTTT	TRBV14	TRBJ1-4	.	.
CASSLSSKGAWETQYF	TGTGCCAGCAGCCTAAGCTCTAAGGGGGCCTGGGAGACCCAGTACTTC	TRBV7-9	TRBJ2-5	.	TRBD1